This T cell receptor beta chain derives from a study of OX40 agonist ivuxolimab in advanced cancers. Turning to the study itself: There were three patients with partial responses, one having hepatocellular carcinoma and two cutaneous melanoma.

The CDR3 is 16 residues long. Germline CDR1 and CDR2: SGHNT and YYREEE (reference sequence). Trimming removed 0 bases from V and 3 bases from J; junction bases left unmatched: 2. Repertoires were generated with immunoSEQ multiplex PCR, while TCRdb's copy carries only in-frame clones and drops some. The table lists about 100,000 clones, approximately 90% of them singletons, with around 0.16% in the top ten. The chain combines TRBV5-4 with TRBJ2-4; 11 bases align to TRBD1. Source: CD4+ or CD8+ T cells sorted from blood, taken in a trial of the OX40 agonist ivuxolimab. The receptor's source is an adult with an advanced solid tumor such as melanoma, head and neck, liver or kidney cancer. This chain's CDR3 is CASSLAGTGGKNIQYF. The CDR3 DNA reads as TGTGCCAGCAGCTTGGCGGGGACAGGGGGCAAAAACATTCAGTACTTC.